Here is one T cell receptor beta chain with its context. What it binds is unknown. The data derive from a study of blood T cells in healthy people across ages. Points from the study as a whole: The authors considered diversity estimates from one million T cells to be underestimates. The recorded TCR beta diversity per million T cells decreased in a roughly linear manner with age. More naive CD4+ cells and higher diversity marked long-lived donors relative to aged donors.

Through a sample-barcoded 5' primer and a J-beta primer mix, a second PCR was run for roughly 6 to 11 cycles. In TCRdb, the 5' RACE reads were re-called with MiXCR into one record per CDR3 protein. The profile shows 800,000 to 1,000,000 distinct CDR3 sequences, around 46% of them singletons. The length of the CDR3 is 14 residues. The V gene lost 0 bases and the J gene lost 5 bases, with 14 bases spanning the gap. Per germline, CDR1 GTSNPN and CDR2 SVGIG (reference sequence). This receptor was taken from a man between 25 and 39 years old in good health. The sample taken for sequencing was blood. The genes are TRBV30 and TRBJ2-7; D may be TRBD1 or TRBD2 (5 bases each). The DNA of the CDR3 is TGTGCCTGGAGTGTTATACGGGGCCTACACGAGCAGTACTTC. Its protein is CAWSVIRGLHEQYF.